This T cell receptor beta chain was sequenced for a study of blood T cell repertoires in COVID-19 (dated by TCRdb to between 2020 and 2021). Looking at the study overall: Samples from collaborators originated in the United States, Italy and Spain and spanned both the acute and convalescent phases of COVID-19. Where HLA class I and class II types were available, the types were taken from metadata supplied by the sample provider, not from assay-based typing. The samples were drawn from the first 160 participants of the ongoing ImmuneRACE study and from 1,200 or so subjects provided by 6 global collaborators. The prospective study material was composed of cDNA or gDNA derived from T cells, B-cell-depleted T cells, or PBMCs. The repertoires were made available in a free public database intended to serve as a resource for research on the immune response to SARS-CoV-2. Subjects who had been exposed to COVID-19, were actively infected with it, or had recovered from it provided the deeply sampled blood TCRbeta repertoires that made up the dataset. Nearly every sample came with metadata listing a de-identified subject ID, COVID-19 status, age in years and sex. General conclusions and limits of the study: How much clinical and demographic metadata was included differed by source and by participant, and the metadata was provided uncurated.

A note on this clone: The antigen this receptor binds is unknown. No base quality values were provided; no much bigger clone lies one nucleotide off.

Each collaborating institution followed its own protocols to collect whole blood in K2EDTA tubes. Collaborator samples were shipped for TCRbeta analysis as frozen whole blood, isolated PBMCs, or DNA extracted from either sample type. The germline V gene (reference sequence) specifies GTSNPN as CDR1 and SVGIG as CDR2. The junction carries 17 bases between V and J, which are trimmed by 0 bases and 5 bases respectively. The CDR3 contains 15 residues, cysteine and phenylalanine counted. CDR3 DNA only is kept here, 45 bases in frame from base 1. TCRbeta CDR3 regions were amplified from genomic DNA using the immunoSEQ Assay, a bias-controlled multiplex PCR. The published analysis was carried out like this. Within the assay, amplification of reference gene primers was used to estimate how many nucleated cells each sample contained. To quantify the absolute abundance of each unique TCRbeta CDR3 rearrangement, sequence reads were collapsed and filtered. For each sample, productive Simpson clonality was calculated as the square root of Simpson's diversity index across productive rearrangements. Entries here come from immuneACCESS through TCRdb and include only in-frame sequences with V and J called. Some clones fail to appear in such tables; in the studies checked, an unresolved V gene covers under half of the shortfall, and the cause of the remainder is unknown. The D gene and trimming were derived from the DNA, and the V and J assignments and clone size from that table. The sample yields 100,000 or so clones; roughly nine tenths were counted once. Roughly 17% of the sample belongs to the ten largest clones.

Recombination connected TRBV30 to TRBJ2-7; a confident D gene designation cannot be given. The sequenced sample consisted of peripheral blood. The TCR originated in a man between 50 and 59 years old with acute or convalescent COVID-19. This receptor has the CDR3 CAWSVGQILSDEQYF. The base sequence is TGTGCCTGGAGTGTAGGCCAAATCCTAAGCGACGAGCAGTACTTC.